The next 9 T cell receptor beta chains were all read from a single sample in a study of blood T cell repertoires in COVID-19. Data came from immunoSEQ multiplex PCR; TCRdb stores just in-frame clones and leaves some out. The sample yields about 160,000 clones, 92% seen once. Sequencing input: peripheral blood. The receptors stem from a young man with COVID-19, enrolled during active disease.

This clone was observed a few times. This chain links TRBV30 with TRBJ1-1, with TRBD1 identical over 7 bases. Germline V lookup: CDR1 GTSNPN, CDR2 SVGIG (reference sequence). The V and J ends lost 5 bases and 7 bases, in that order; junction bases with no gene match: 7. The CDR3 consists of 12 residues. Written as DNA, the CDR3 is TGTGCCTGGGCCGGGACAGCATATGAAGCTTTCTTT. Amino acid sequence: CAWAGTAYEAFF.

The chain combines TRBV4-1 with TRBJ2-2, with TRBD1 matching over 7 bases. Losses at the gene ends were 0 bases for V and 6 bases for J; bases not matched to a gene: 4. The CDR3 loop spans 15 amino acids. CDR1 MGHRA and CDR2 YSYEKL come from the germline V gene. The CDR3 loop is CASSQEGTAAGELFF. The DNA for the CDR3 is TGCGCCAGCAGCCAAGAGGGGACAGCCGCCGGGGAGCTGTTTTTT.

This clone qualifies as medium-sized (0.01 to 0.1%). The chain links TRBV27 to TRBJ2-5; 10 positions match TRBD1. The length of the CDR3 is 15 residues. Per germline, CDR1 MNHEY and CDR2 SMNVEV (reference sequence). The junction had 6 bases not matched to a gene; V was cut back by 3 bases and J by 5 bases. This chain's CDR3 is CASSLGDRGSETQYF. The CDR3 DNA reads TGTGCCAGCAGTTTGGGGGACAGGGGTTCGGAGACCCAGTACTTC.

The rearrangement links TRBV2 to TRBJ2-3; TRBD1 agrees at 7 bases. This CDR3 has 15 amino acids. V trimming: 4 bases; J trimming: 2 bases; junction bases outside the gene matches: 6. Germline V gene data show CDR1 as SNHLY and CDR2 as FYNNEI. The DNA for the CDR3 is TGTGCCAGCAGTGCTTCCGGGACAGCCACAGATACGCAGTATTTT. It codes for CASSASGTATDTQYF.

This clone was recorded only once. The chain links TRBV7-2 to TRBJ1-1; 10 bases align to TRBD1. Germline CDR1 SGHTA, CDR2 FQGNSA. The CDR3 length is 15 residues. After removal of 5 bases from V and 3 bases from J, the junction contained 6 bases not matched to a gene. Written as DNA, the CDR3 is TGTGCCAGCAGCCACCGACAGGGGGCGGACACTGAAGCTTTCTTT. Encoded protein: CASSHRQGADTEAFF. Variable domain in full (rest from reference TRBV7-2 and TRBJ1-1): GAGVSQSPSNKVTEKGKDVELRCDPISGHTALYWYRQSLGQGLEFLIYFQGNSAPDKSGLPSDRFSAERTGGSVSTLTIQRTQQEDSAVYLCASSHRQGADTEAFFGQGTRLTVV.

V and J are TRBV27 and TRBJ1-1; 8 nucleotides line up with TRBD1. CDR3 length equals 16 residues. Trimming cost V 7 bases and J 2 bases; bases outside gene matches: 12. Germline V gene data show CDR1 as MNHEY and CDR2 as SMNVEV (reference sequence). CDR3 loop: CASTHRQGTLNTEAFF. The DNA of the CDR3 is TGTGCCAGCACCCATCGACAGGGGACTTTAAACACTGAAGCTTTCTTT.

The V and J genes are TRBV29-1 and TRBJ1-1, with D unclear. The CDR3 loop spans 13 amino acids. The germline V and J ends were trimmed by 6 bases and 1 base, with 12 bases remaining between them. Germline loops: CDR1 SQVTM, CDR2 ANQGSEA. CDR3 sequence (DNA): TGCAGCGTCCTAACTCATTGGAACACTGAAGCTTTCTTT. Translated: CSVLTHWNTEAFF.

This sequence joins TRBV5-6 and TRBJ2-3; unclear D gene. Looked up from germline, CDR1 is SGHDT and CDR2 is YYEEEE. V was shortened by 2 bases and J by 2 bases, with 15 bases between the two germline ends. This CDR3 contains 16 residues. DNA for the CDR3: TGTGCCAGCAGCTTCGCTGGAGCGTTTCACACAGATACGCAGTATTTT. As protein: CASSFAGAFHTDTQYF.

The V and J genes are TRBV27 and TRBJ2-5, with a possible D match to TRBD1 (6 bases). The CDR3 length is 13 residues. Deletions cut 6 bases from V and 5 bases from J, with 13 bases between. From germline, CDR1 is MNHEY and CDR2 SMNVEV (reference sequence). The CDR3 bases are TGTGCCAGCAGGTGGGGGCGCGCGGAGACCCAGTACTTC. It encodes CASRWGRAETQYF.